The sample holds a few counts of the clone carrying this TCR beta chain. Antigen specificity is unknown. The sample originates from a study of identical twins. This CDR3 comprises 15 residues. V lost 6 bases and J lost 6; bases outside the gene matches: 11. Germline assignment: CDR1 SNHLY and CDR2 FYNNEI. TCRdb fed the 5' RACE reads into MiXCR, producing one record per CDR3 protein. Among 750,000 to 950,000 distinct CDR3 sequences, approximately 13% were seen once, and the ten largest hold roughly 1.6%. Study-wide results and caveats: For monozygotic twins, models underestimated out-of-frame TCR alpha sharing. Zero-insertion analyses could be partly confounded by invariant MAIT and iNKT cells.

No donor was unhealthy or non-Caucasian. The data were also submitted as part of a second study, on yellow fever vaccine responses in identical twins. That source adds: The authors reported partly convergent, partly personalized vaccine responses in identical twins.

V is TRBV2 and J is TRBJ2-1, with 7 bases fitting TRBD2. The receptor comes from a woman under 30 in good health. Sequencing input: PBMCs. CDR3 in amino acids: CASSVEGGRGNEQFF. The CDR3 nucleotides read TGTGCCAGCAGCGTCGAGGGCGGGAGAGGCAATGAGCAGTTCTTC.